This passage covers 9 T cell receptor beta chains from one sample sequenced in a study of CD8+ T cells in alopecia areata. Reverse transcribed after extraction, RNA yielded cDNA as the sequencing template. Libraries were prepared by immunoSEQ multiplex PCR; TCRdb keeps only in-frame clonotypes and omits some of them. Among under 350,000 clones listed, 58% were seen once. The treatment is: oral pan-JAK inhibitor, 5-10 mg twice daily. Source: CD4+ T cells sorted from blood, taken at week 24, from a patient treated with tofacitinib. These receptors originate from a human donor with alopecia areata.

The chain has TRBV5-1 and TRBJ1-6; 7 bases align to TRBD1. Germline CDR1 reads SGHRS; CDR2 reads YFSETQ. CDR3 size: 15 residues. J was trimmed by 5 bases and V by 4 bases; bases with no gene match: 6. CDR3 sequence reads: CASSPSTGNNSPLHF. Written as DNA, the CDR3 is TGCGCCAGCAGCCCGTCGACAGGGAATAATTCACCCCTCCACTTT.

The CDR3 DNA reads as TGCGCCAGCAGCCAAGTGGAAGGGAAGGTCCCTATGAACACTGAAGCTTTCTTT. Encoded protein: CASSQVEGKVPMNTEAFF. The chain recombines TRBV4-1 with TRBJ1-1; D remains unclear. Trimming stripped 1 base from V and 0 bases from J, with 18 bases between. The germline gives CDR1 MGHRA, CDR2 YSYEKL. This CDR3 region has 18 residues.

The CDR3 DNA sequence: TGCAGCGTCTCAACCATCCCGTCCTCAGGGCAGCTCCGGAACACTGAAGCTTTCTTT. Encoded protein: CSVSTIPSSGQLRNTEAFF. This sequence joins TRBV29-1 and TRBJ1-1; TRBD1 is a possible D gene (5 bases). The ends were cut back, 6 bases at V and 1 base at J, with 30 bases in the middle. The CDR3 sequence is 19 residues long. Germline values: CDR1 SQVTM, CDR2 ANQGSEA.

This clone appeared a few times. This rearrangement joins TRBV6-1 to TRBJ2-7; perhaps TRBD1 as D (6 bases). Trimming stripped 6 bases from V and 5 bases from J, with 14 bases between. The CDR3 extends over 13 amino acids. Germline loops: CDR1 MNHNS, CDR2 SASEGT. CDR3 DNA sequence: TGTGCCAGCAGACGACAGGTCCTCGACGAGCAGTACTTC. This codes for CASRRQVLDEQYF.

The rearrangement joins TRBV6-5 to TRBJ2-1; D not resolved. The length of the CDR3 is 15 residues. Trimming left V 5 bases short and J 3 bases short, with 14 bases between. The germline V gene encodes CDR1 MNHEY and CDR2 SVGAGI. The CDR3 is CASSMLGLGYNEQFF. As DNA, the CDR3 is TGTGCCAGCAGTATGCTGGGCCTCGGCTACAATGAGCAGTTCTTC.

V is TRBV29-1 and J is TRBJ2-7; 11 bases map to TRBD2. Germline assignment: CDR1 SQVTM and CDR2 ANQGSEA. This CDR3 region has 15 residues. The V and J ends lost 4 bases and 7 bases, in that order; junction bases with no gene match: 12. CDR3 in amino acids: CSVGMRLAGRREQYF. The DNA of the CDR3 is TGCAGCGTTGGGATGAGACTAGCGGGAAGGAGGGAGCAGTACTTC.

V is TRBV29-1 and J is TRBJ2-5, with D maybe TRBD2 (6 bases). CDR1 and CDR2 from the germline V gene are SQVTM and ANQGSEA. The CDR3 consists of 13 residues. Trimming took off 1 base at V and 4 bases at J, with 10 bases between the two ends. This chain's CDR3 is CSVEATGGETQYF. The CDR3 DNA sequence: TGCAGCGTTGAAGCTACCGGGGGAGAGACCCAGTACTTC.

This chain uses TRBV10-3 with TRBJ2-1; D may correspond to TRBD1 or TRBD2 (6 bases each). Deletions cut 6 bases from V and 1 base from J, with 13 bases between. Germline CDR1 ENHRY, CDR2 SYGVKD. The CDR3 is 15 residues long. The chain's CDR3 is CAISSSGASYNEQFF. In DNA form, the CDR3 reads TGTGCCATCAGCTCCTCGGGGGCGTCCTACAATGAGCAGTTCTTC.

J is TRBJ2-7 and V is TRBV29-1; D call uncertain. CDR3 length: 12 residues. V dropped 4 bases and J dropped 5 bases, with 12 bases sitting between them. The germline CDR1 and CDR2 sequences are SQVTM and ANQGSEA. The CDR3 protein is CSVGVTLHEQYF. In DNA form, the CDR3 reads TGCAGCGTTGGGGTAACCCTCCACGAGCAGTACTTC.